Sequencing of this T cell receptor beta chain was carried out in a study of OX40 agonist ivuxolimab in advanced cancers. In the study overall: Dose-escalation patients suffered from hepatocellular carcinoma, melanoma, renal cell or head and neck cancer. Averaging around 60 years in age, with a range of roughly 20 to 90, the cohort was 82.7% male.

The V end was cut by 2 bases, the J end by 5 bases, with 10 bases between. The CDR3 is 14 amino acids. The V gene's germline CDR1 is MNHNY and CDR2 SVGAGI (reference sequence). Peripheral blood came from all dose cohorts at three timepoints. Sequencing was performed with immunoSEQ multiplex PCR; in TCRdb, only in-frame clones are kept and a portion is missing. The sample has 15,000 to 20,000 clones, 79% seen once. Remarks on this clone: Its antigen is unknown.

General observations from the study: Partial responders receiving 0.1-3.0 mg/kg showed among the lowest clonal expansion.

Sequencing was performed on CD4+ or CD8+ T cells sorted from blood, taken in a trial of the OX40 agonist ivuxolimab. This clonotype was obtained from an adult with an advanced solid tumor such as melanoma, head and neck, liver or kidney cancer. The chain recombines TRBV6-6 with TRBJ1-5; TRBD1 is a possible D gene (5 bases). The chain's CDR3 is CASSYVGEYQPQHF. Here the CDR3 DNA reads TGTGCCAGCAGTTACGTGGGGGAGTATCAGCCCCAGCATTTT.